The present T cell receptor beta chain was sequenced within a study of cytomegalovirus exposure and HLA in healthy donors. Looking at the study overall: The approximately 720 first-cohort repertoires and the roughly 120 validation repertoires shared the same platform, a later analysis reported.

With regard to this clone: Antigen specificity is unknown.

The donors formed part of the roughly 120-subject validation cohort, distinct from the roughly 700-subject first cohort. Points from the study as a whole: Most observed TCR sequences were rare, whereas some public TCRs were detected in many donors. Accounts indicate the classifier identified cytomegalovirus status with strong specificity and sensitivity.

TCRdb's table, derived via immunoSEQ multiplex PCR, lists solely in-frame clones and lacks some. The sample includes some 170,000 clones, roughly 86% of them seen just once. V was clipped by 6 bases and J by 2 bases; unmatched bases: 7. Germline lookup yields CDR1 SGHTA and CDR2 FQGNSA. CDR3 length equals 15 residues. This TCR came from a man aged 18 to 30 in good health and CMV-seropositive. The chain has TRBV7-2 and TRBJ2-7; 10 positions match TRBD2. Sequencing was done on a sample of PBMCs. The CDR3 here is CASRPSSGRAYEQYF. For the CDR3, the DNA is TGTGCCAGCAGACCTTCTAGCGGGAGAGCCTACGAGCAGTACTTC.